A single sample gave rise to the 15 T cell receptor beta chains below, sequenced in a study of T cells in localized non-small cell lung cancer. Repertoires were generated with immunoSEQ multiplex PCR, while TCRdb's copy carries only in-frame clones and drops some. The sample includes tens of thousands of clones, about four fifths of them seen just once. Sequences were derived from peripheral blood mononuclear cells, sampled before any cancer treatment. These receptors all stem from a male donor aged 60 or older with stage II lung adenocarcinoma.

This clone was detected once. This chain links TRBV7-9 with TRBJ1-2, with TRBD1 as a possible D gene (5 bases). Trimming left V 5 bases short and J 8 bases short, with 9 bases between. Germline V gene data show CDR1 as SEHNR and CDR2 as FQNEAQ (reference sequence). This CDR3 comprises 11 residues. The CDR3 DNA is TGTGCCAGCAGCCCTGGGGACGGCTACACCTTC. Translating it yields CASSPGDGYTF.

In DNA, the CDR3 is TGTGCCAGCAGCGCCTCAATTTACGAGCAGTACTTC. Residues: CASSASIYEQYF. The rearrangement joins TRBV11-2 to TRBJ2-7; D unclear. The V gene's germline CDR1 is SGHAT and CDR2 FQNNGV. The germline V and J ends were trimmed by 5 bases and 4 bases, with 9 bases remaining between them. The CDR3 totals 12 residues.

This rearrangement joins TRBV5-1 to TRBJ2-1; the match to TRBD1 covers 9 bases. The CDR3 extends over 16 amino acids. J lost 8 bases, V lost 0 bases, and 9 bases had no gene match. Germline values: CDR1 SGHRS, CDR2 YFSETQ. This CDR3 is CASSLGAGTGRDEQFF. CDR3 sequence (DNA): TGCGCCAGCAGCTTGGGGGCCGGGACAGGGAGGGATGAGCAGTTCTTC.

The rearrangement joins TRBV5-1 to TRBJ2-1; 12 nucleotides align to TRBD1. V shed 4 bases and J 9 bases; nucleotides not matched to a gene: 8. Germline V gene sequence: CDR1 SGHRS, CDR2 YFSETQ. CDR3 length: 15 residues. In DNA, the CDR3 is TGCGCCAGCAGCCCGGGACAGGGGGCGCCGGGTGAGCAGTTCTTC. It translates to CASSPGQGAPGEQFF.

The rearrangement links TRBV19 to TRBJ1-1; the D is unclear. The CDR3 is made up of 14 amino acids. The germline V and J ends were trimmed by 5 bases and 1 base, with 11 bases remaining between them. Germline CDR1 and CDR2: LNHDA and SQIVND (reference sequence). The CDR3 sequence: CASSSGEGNTEAFF. In DNA, the CDR3 is TGTGCCAGTAGTTCTGGGGAGGGGAACACTGAAGCTTTCTTT.

J is TRBJ2-1 and V is TRBV19; D is possibly TRBD1 (5 bases). Per germline, CDR1 LNHDA and CDR2 SQIVND (reference sequence). V shed 7 bases and J shed 0 bases, with 16 bases lying between them. This CDR3 spans 16 amino acids. CDR3 sequence reads: CASTRQPRSSYNEQFF. DNA of the CDR3: TGTGCCAGTACCCGACAGCCTAGGAGCTCCTACAATGAGCAGTTCTTC. Variable domain in full (rest from reference TRBV19 and TRBJ2-1): DGGITQSPKYLFRKEGQNVTLSCEQNLNHDAMYWYRQDPGQGLRLIYYSQIVNDFQKGDIAEGYSVSREKKESFPLTVTSAQKNPTAFYLCASTRQPRSSYNEQFFGPGTRLTVL.

This chain joins TRBV7-9 and TRBJ1-1; TRBD1 matches 9 bases. The V gene end was trimmed by 5 bases and the J gene end by 11 bases; junction bases not matched to a gene: 12. CDR1 and CDR2 from the germline V gene are SEHNR and FQNEAQ (reference sequence). The CDR3 runs 14 residues. The CDR3 loop is CASSHAGQGVMAFF. CDR3 nucleotide sequence: TGTGCCAGCAGCCATGCGGGACAGGGAGTAATGGCTTTCTTT.

The chain recombines TRBV10-3 with TRBJ2-6, with a possible D match to TRBD1 (5 bases). This CDR3 has 15 residues. Trimming removed 3 bases from V and 4 bases from J, with 10 bases in between. Germline CDR1 and CDR2: ENHRY and SYGVKD. DNA of the CDR3: TGTGCCATCAGTGACTCAGGGTCCGGGGCCAACGTCCTGACTTTC. Its protein product is CAISDSGSGANVLTF.

V gene TRBV5-6 combines with J gene TRBJ1-1, with D unclear. The V gene lost 3 bases and the J gene lost 11 bases, with 17 bases spanning the gap. Germline V gene data show CDR1 as SGHDT and CDR2 as YYEEEE. This CDR3 has 13 amino acids. The CDR3 here is CASSWNAGTQAFF. For the CDR3, the DNA is TGTGCCAGCAGCTGGAACGCGGGAACTCAGGCTTTCTTT.

The chain combines TRBV2 with TRBJ2-1; 10 positions match TRBD2. The CDR3 is 16 residues long. The V gene end was trimmed by 7 bases and the J gene end by 3 bases; junction bases not matched to a gene: 9. Germline values: CDR1 SNHLY, CDR2 FYNNEI. CDR3 amino acids: CASTRLAGSFYNEQFF. CDR3 coding DNA: TGTGCCAGCACCCGACTAGCGGGCAGCTTCTACAATGAGCAGTTCTTC.

This clone has more than one count but fewer than ten. V is TRBV2 and J is TRBJ1-1; D is undetermined. Trimming stripped 10 bases from V and 0 bases from J, with 21 bases between. The length of the CDR3 is 16 residues. CDR1 is SNHLY and CDR2 is FYNNEI in the germline V gene. The CDR3 loop is CAKDRLTTFLNTEAFF. In nucleotides, the CDR3 is TGTGCCAAAGACCGGCTAACAACGTTCCTGAACACTGAAGCTTTCTTT.

The chain has TRBV2 and TRBJ2-1, with TRBD2 matching 7 bases. V gave up 6 bases and J gave up 7 bases; unmatched junction bases: 18. The CDR3 loop spans 17 amino acids. From germline, CDR1 is SNHLY and CDR2 FYNNEI. Written as DNA, the CDR3 is TGTGCCAGCAGCTGGGGGGGTAGGGAGAGGGCGGTAAATGAGCAGTTCTTC. Translation: CASSWGGRERAVNEQFF.

The chain carries TRBV28 and TRBJ1-3; no clear D gene. Germline V gene sequence: CDR1 MDHEN, CDR2 SYDVKM. The CDR3 loop spans 14 amino acids. V was pared by 3 bases and J by 4 bases, with 10 bases between. CDR3 in amino acids: CASSLEIPGNTIYF. The CDR3 DNA reads as TGTGCCAGCAGTTTGGAAATCCCGGGAAACACCATATATTTT.

J is TRBJ1-5 and V is TRBV30, with a tentative D call TRBD1 (5 bases). The CDR3 runs 13 residues. V gave up 2 bases and J gave up 5 bases, with 10 bases separating them. The germline V gene encodes CDR1 GTSNPN and CDR2 SVGIG (reference sequence). This CDR3 is CAWSSTDYQPQHF. As DNA, the CDR3 is TGTGCCTGGAGTTCGACAGACTATCAGCCCCAGCATTTT.

This chain joins TRBV5-1 and TRBJ2-2; D call uncertain. V was trimmed by 1 base and J by 1 base, leaving 11 bases between them. The CDR3 is 16 residues long. CDR1 and CDR2 from the germline V gene are SGHRS and YFSETQ. CDR3 coding DNA: TGCGCCAGCAGCTTGTTCGAGGTGCTGAACACCGGGGAGCTGTTTTTT. It translates to CASSLFEVLNTGELFF.